The 15 T cell receptor beta chains in this list originate from one sample, sequenced in a study of tumor-infiltrating lymphocytes in primary liver carcinoma. Synthesis of TCR beta cDNA was carried out from approximately 500 ng total RNA with a constant-region primer. Slightly modified ARM-PCR, run as three nested multiplex PCR rounds, produced the TCR beta libraries. Two initial PCR rounds of ten to eleven cycles each paired TRBV1-TRBV30 forward primers with a C-beta reverse primer. TCRdb re-analysed the multiplex PCR reads in MiXCR, keeping a single row per CDR3 protein. The data show 300,000 to 400,000 distinct CDR3 sequences, about 62% seen once. The study extracted blood RNA from unsorted whole blood and also extracted germline DNA. The specimen sequenced was peripheral blood. The receptors stem from a man aged 35 to 55 with primary liver carcinoma and hepatitis B virus infection.

This rearrangement joins TRBV7-9 to TRBJ2-2; possibly TRBD2 for D (5 bases). Germline CDR1 SEHNR, CDR2 FQNEAQ (reference sequence). The CDR3 is 15 residues long. Trimming stripped 5 bases from V and 1 base from J, with 11 bases between. CDR3 protein: CASSPGIVNTGELFF. Written as DNA, the CDR3 is TGTGCCAGCAGCCCCGGGATTGTGAACACCGGGGAGCTGTTTTTT. The complete variable domain, with remaining parts taken from reference TRBV7-9 and TRBJ2-2, reads DTGVSQNPRHKITKRGQNVTFRCDPISEHNRLYWYRQTLGQGPEFLTYFQNEAQLEKSRLLSDRFSAERPKGSFSTLEIQRTEQGDSAMYLCASSPGIVNTGELFFGEGSRLTVL.

CDR3 sequence reads: CASSLDEYEQYF. CDR3 nucleotides: TGTGCCAGCAGCTTGGATGAATACGAGCAGTACTTC. The rearrangement joins TRBV5-7 to TRBJ2-7; D gene ambiguous. TRBV5-7 is an ORF; its function is uncertain. The CDR3 loop spans 12 amino acids. Trimming left V 0 bases short and J 4 bases short, with 5 bases between.

This clonotype appeared once. A read error may explain this, as a much larger clone is one base away. Lacking the conserved final phenylalanine or tryptophan, this CDR3 likely reflects a read error. The gene calls are TRBV11-2 and TRBJ2-7; no definite D call. Germline V gene sequence: CDR1 SGHAT, CDR2 FQNNGV. The CDR3 contains 13 residues. Between the trimmed V and J ends, which lost 1 base and 7 bases, there was a span of 11 bases. The CDR3 sequence is CASSLGARWEQYL. The CDR3 DNA is TGTGCCAGCAGCTTAGGGGCCCGCTGGGAGCAGTACCTC.

The rearrangement uses TRBV30 and TRBJ2-1, with 7 nucleotides matching TRBD1. Germline values: CDR1 GTSNPN, CDR2 SVGIG (reference sequence). With V trimmed by 3 bases and J by 2 bases, 4 bases remained unmatched. The CDR3 loop spans 14 amino acids. The chain's CDR3 is CAWSPGQTYNEQFF. The CDR3 DNA reads as TGTGCCTGGAGCCCGGGACAGACCTACAATGAGCAGTTCTTC.

Worth noting for this clonotype: A clone one base away is much larger, so this may be a read error. The chain recombines TRBV6-2 or TRBV6-3 with TRBJ1-1; no reliable D call. This CDR3 has 15 amino acids. CDR1 is MNHEY, CDR2 SVGEGT, per germline. V lost 3 bases and J lost 2, with 13 bases in between. CDR3 in DNA: TGTGCCAGCAGTTATTCGGAACGGATTAACACTGAAGCTTTCTTT. It is translated as CASSYSERINTEAFF.

The DNA for the CDR3 is TGTGCCAGCAATGGAGGGACTAGGGAGACCCAGTACTTC. Amino acid sequence: CASNGGTRETQYF. The rearrangement links TRBV28 to TRBJ2-5; TRBD2 agrees at 8 bases. V lost 7 bases and J lost 5; bases outside the gene matches: 6. Germline V lookup: CDR1 MDHEN, CDR2 SYDVKM. There are 13 residues in the CDR3.

A remark on this clonotype: A much larger clone lies a single base off, so this may be a read error. The J gene is TRBJ1-1, the V gene TRBV12-3 or TRBV12-4, with D perhaps TRBD1 (6 bases). Trimming left V 2 bases short and J 4 bases short, with 11 bases between. This CDR3 comprises 14 residues. The CDR3 loop reads CASSLRIGGTEAFF. Written as DNA, the CDR3 is TGTGCCAGCAGTTTAAGGATAGGGGGCACTGAAGCTTTCTTT.

The rearrangement uses TRBV6-2 or TRBV6-3 and TRBJ2-5; D unclear. Germline CDR1 reads MNHEY; CDR2 reads SVGEGT. V lost 5 bases to trimming and J lost 4 bases, with 14 bases between them. This CDR3 has 14 amino acids. CDR3 DNA sequence: TGTGCCAGCAGTGAATGGATCGGCCGAGAGACCCAGTACTTC. Its protein product is CASSEWIGRETQYF.

Comments on this clonotype: One junction end does not reproduce the germline sequence, and a read error may be involved. The genes are TRBV6-6 and TRBJ1-1, with D possibly being TRBD1 (6 bases). Germline V gene lookup returns CDR1 MNHNY and CDR2 SVGAGI (reference sequence). The CDR3 is 13 residues long. The CDR3 loop reads CASIASGGTEAFF. CDR3 bases: TGTGCCAGCATTGCTTCTGGGGGCACTGAAGCCTTCTTT.

The table lists this clonotype with many counts. The CDR3: CASSPLRGKAPLHF. CDR3 DNA: TGTGCCAGCAGCCCCCTCAGGGGGAAGGCACCCCTCCACTTT. The rearrangement links TRBV11-3 to TRBJ1-6, with TRBD1 identical over 7 bases. The CDR3 loop spans 14 amino acids. J was trimmed by 11 bases and V by 5 bases; bases with no gene match: 9. In germline, CDR1 is SGHNT, CDR2 YENEEA.

The CDR3 here is CAWRPQDGEAFF. The CDR3 coding sequence is TGTGCCTGGAGACCACAGGACGGTGAAGCTTTCTTT. The V gene is TRBV30, the J gene TRBJ1-1; a possible D gene is TRBD1 (5 bases). The CDR3 sequence is 12 residues long. Germline loops: CDR1 GTSNPN, CDR2 SVGIG (reference sequence). Trimming stripped 3 bases from V and 7 bases from J, with 12 bases between. Full variable domain (outside the CDR3, taken from reference TRBV30 and TRBJ1-1): SQTIHQWPATLVQPVGSPLSLECTVEGTSNPNLYWYRQAAGRGLQLLFYSVGIGQISSEVPQNLSASRPQDRQFILSSKKLLLSDSGFYLCAWRPQDGEAFFGQGTRLTVV.

Worth noting for this clonotype: One end of the junction is discordant with germline, which a read error may explain. The V gene is TRBV11-2, the J gene TRBJ2-1, with 9 bases matching TRBD1. The CDR3 is made up of 16 amino acids. Per germline, CDR1 SGHAT and CDR2 FQNNGV. Here the CDR3 reads CASSRMGQGSYKEQFF. In DNA, the CDR3 is TGTGCCAGTAGCCGAATGGGACAGGGCTCCTACAAAGAGCAGTTCTTC. The full variable domain, with the rest looked up from reference TRBV11-2 and TRBJ2-1, is EAGVAQSPRYKIIEKRQSVAFWCNPISGHATLYWYQQILGQGPKLLIQFQNNGVVDDSQLPKDRFSAERLKGVDSTLKIQPAKLEDSAVYLCASSRMGQGSYKEQFFGPGTRLTVL.

This clonotype was observed once. Relative to the germline gene, one junction end is altered; a read error may explain this. The CDR3 region has the DNA TGTGCCTGCAGCTTGGGACAGGGGATGCGCCCCCTCTATGGCTACACCTTC. Amino acid sequence: CACSLGQGMRPLYGYTF. The V and J genes are TRBV5-6 and TRBJ1-2, with 10 bases lining up with TRBD1. The length of the CDR3 is 17 residues. CDR1 is SGHDT and CDR2 is YYEEEE in the germline V gene. The variable domain in full, completed from reference TRBV5-6 and TRBJ1-2, reads DAGVTQSPTHLIKTRGQQVTLRCSPKSGHDTVSWYQQALGQGPQFIFQYYEEEERQRGNFPDRFSGHQFPNYSSELNVNALLLGDSALYLCACSLGQGMRPLYGYTFGSGTRLTVV.

The chain recombines TRBV6-7 with TRBJ2-7; 8 bases align to TRBD1. TRBV6-7 is noted as an ORF with a role that remains uncertain. The length of the CDR3 is 14 residues. V was pared by 4 bases and J by 3 bases, with 5 bases of the junction left unmatched. As DNA, the CDR3 is TGTGCCAGCAGTTGGACCAGGGGGCTCTACGAGCAGTACTTC. It encodes CASSWTRGLYEQYF.

This clonotype was recorded at least ten times. J is TRBJ2-3 and V is TRBV4-3; possibly TRBD1 or TRBD2 for D (5 bases each). This CDR3 has 15 amino acids. In germline, CDR1 is LGHNA, CDR2 YSLEER. V shed 1 base and J shed 2 bases, with 10 bases lying between them. The CDR3 coding sequence is TGCGCCAGCAGCCAAGCCGGGACCGACACAGATACGCAGTATTTT. Protein product: CASSQAGTDTDTQYF.